Presented here are 8 T cell receptor beta chains from one specimen sequenced in a study of identifying expanded T cells in peripheral blood. The protocol was immunoSEQ multiplex PCR, while the TCRdb copy is restricted to in-frame clones and leaves out a portion. The sample yields roughly 100,000 clones, around nine tenths seen once. The sample was blood. These receptors all stem from a person aged 18 to 70 in good health.

This chain uses TRBV5-1 with TRBJ1-1; 10 bases are a match to TRBD1. In germline, CDR1 is SGHRS, CDR2 YFSETQ. The CDR3 runs 15 residues. V lost 5 bases, J lost 8 bases, and 12 bases stayed unmatched. The chain's CDR3 is CASSREGGQGLEAFF. The CDR3 nucleotides read TGCGCCAGCAGTCGGGAGGGGGGACAGGGGCTCGAAGCTTTCTTT.

The rearrangement joins TRBV5-6 to TRBJ2-7, with 8 positions matching TRBD2. Trimming cost V 2 bases and J 2 bases; bases outside gene matches: 12. This CDR3 is 17 amino acids long. Germline CDR1 and CDR2: SGHDT and YYEEEE. The CDR3 DNA is TGTGCCAGCAGCTTTGGGATAGCGGGATCAATCCCCTACGAGCAGTACTTC. Amino acids: CASSFGIAGSIPYEQYF.

The CDR3 DNA sequence: TGTGCCAGCAGCGTAGGACTAGCGGGAGTGAAGTACAATGAGCAGTTCTTC. It is translated as CASSVGLAGVKYNEQFF. The chain uses TRBV9 and TRBJ2-1, with 12 bases matching TRBD2. The V gene's germline CDR1 is SGDLS and CDR2 YYNGEE. There are 17 residues in the CDR3. V was clipped by 0 bases and J by 4 bases; unmatched bases: 5.

This clone was seen a single time. The rearrangement links TRBV19 to TRBJ2-5, with 7 bases fitting TRBD1. Germline V gene sequence: CDR1 LNHDA, CDR2 SQIVND (reference sequence). The CDR3 loop spans 14 amino acids. V lost 5 bases to trimming and J lost 3 bases; unmatched junction nucleotides: 6. This CDR3 reads CASSFRQGKETQYF. The CDR3 region has the DNA TGTGCCAGTAGTTTCCGACAGGGCAAAGAGACCCAGTACTTC.

The chain joins TRBV28 to TRBJ2-2; 7 bases fit TRBD1. V trimming: 3 bases; J trimming: 0 bases; junction bases outside the gene matches: 13. CDR1 and CDR2 (germline): MDHEN, SYDVKM. The CDR3 is 19 amino acids. The CDR3 DNA sequence: TGTGCCAGCAGTTTCGCCCGCCGGTGGGGACAGCCGAACACCGGGGAGCTGTTTTTT. Protein: CASSFARRWGQPNTGELFF.

This clone has only a few counts. This rearrangement joins TRBV2 to TRBJ2-7; possibly TRBD2 for D (5 bases). The CDR3 is 13 residues long. The germline CDR1 and CDR2 sequences are SNHLY and FYNNEI. V gave up 4 bases and J gave up 7 bases, with 14 bases separating them. The CDR3, as DNA: TGTGCCAGCAGTGCCGGGCCATCGGGGGAGCAGTACTTC. Residues: CASSAGPSGEQYF.

The chain employs TRBV19 and TRBJ2-7; 9 bases match TRBD2. Germline V CDR1 and CDR2: LNHDA, SQIVND (reference sequence). V lost 8 bases to trimming and J lost 2 bases; unmatched junction nucleotides: 10. The CDR3 contains 15 residues. The CDR3 loop is CASSRLTSGAYEQYF. The CDR3 bases are TGTGCCAGTTCTAGATTGACTAGCGGAGCCTACGAGCAGTACTTC.

CDR3 sequence reads: CASSLGGGEYSPLHF. For the CDR3, the DNA is TGCGCCAGCAGCTTGGGGGGGGGCGAGTATTCACCCCTCCACTTT. The chain is built from TRBV5-1 and TRBJ1-6; weak D call: TRBD1 (6 bases). The V gene lost 0 bases and the J gene lost 8 bases, with 12 bases spanning the gap. The CDR3 contains 15 residues. Per the germline V gene, CDR1 is SGHRS and CDR2 is YFSETQ. The full variable domain, in which reference TRBV5-1 and TRBJ1-6 provide the parts outside the CDR3, is KAGVTQTPRYLIKTRGQQVTLSCSPISGHRSVSWYQQTPGQGLQFLFEYFSETQRNKGNFPGRFSGRQFSNSRSEMNVSTLELGDSALYLCASSLGGGEYSPLHFGNGTRLTVT.